The T cell receptor beta chain described here comes from a study of graft-versus-host responses after intestinal transplantation. Study summary: As for transplant type, recipients had multivisceral, liver-intestinal, or isolated intestinal grafts. Anti-thymocyte globulin induction preceded about 3 years of tacrolimus and steroid maintenance in all recipients.

Generated by immunoSEQ multiplex PCR, the TCRdb table keeps only in-frame clones and is missing some. The sample contains around 110,000 clones, just over 90% of which appear only once. J gave up 4 bases and V 0 bases, and 13 bases lay outside the gene matches. The CDR3 consists of 19 residues. Germline V gene sequence: CDR1 SGHTA, CDR2 FQGNSA. About this clone: The target antigen is unknown.

This chain uses TRBV7-2 with TRBJ1-5, with TRBD1 matching over 9 bases. Sequences were derived from unstimulated CD4+ T cells sorted from spleen or lymph node cells, sampled before intestinal transplant. This clonotype originated in a human donor who received an intestinal transplant. The CDR3 DNA sequence: TGTGCCAGCAGCTTAGCGGCTGGGTGGGGGACAGGGCTGAATCAGCCCCAGCATTTT. Translating it yields CASSLAAGWGTGLNQPQHF.